This T cell receptor (beta chain) was recovered during a study of cytomegalovirus exposure and HLA in healthy donors. Deletions cut 0 bases from V and 4 bases from J, with 5 bases between. Germline V gene sequence: CDR1 MGHRA, CDR2 YSYEKL. CDR3 length: 13 residues. Study-level findings and limits: As was reported, the classifier diagnosed cytomegalovirus status with high specificity and sensitivity. The tendency of first-cohort TCR clusters to co-occur in the approximately 120 validation repertoires was identified by a subsequent analysis. The authors enumerated 180 or so TCR beta chains as linked to cytomegalovirus.

Measured with immunoSEQ multiplex PCR; TCRdb has only the in-frame clones, and not every one. The sample has 95,000 to 150,000 clones, around 90% seen once; the top ten hold less than 2%. Of note for this clone: The antigen is not known.

Sequencing input: PBMCs. V gene TRBV4-1 combines with J gene TRBJ2-3; tentative D call: TRBD1 (5 bases). The receptor comes from a woman in her late teens or twenties in good health and CMV-seronegative. CDR3 region: CASSQEGADTQYF. In DNA, the CDR3 is TGCGCCAGCAGCCAAGAAGGGGCAGATACGCAGTATTTT.